This T cell receptor beta chain stems from a study of shared clonotypes between healthy human individuals. The data were produced by immunoSEQ multiplex PCR, yet TCRdb's version contains in-frame clones alone and is incomplete. Among about 120,000 clones listed, over 65% were seen once. Points on this clone: Its specificity is not known.

Broader study findings: Few donors restricted represented genetic and exposure-history diversity.

The sequenced sample consisted of memory CD8+ T cells sorted from blood. Subset specified: CD45RO+ cells pooled with CCR7-negative TemRA cells. The clonotype was recovered from a woman aged 25 to 39 in good health.

CDR3 sequence reads: CASSTEVGNYGYTF. The CDR3 DNA reads as TGTGCCAGCTCAACTGAAGTTGGAAACTATGGCTACACCTTC. This chain uses TRBV18 with TRBJ1-2, with D hard to call. Between the trimmed V and J ends, which lost 5 bases and 2 bases, there was a span of 12 bases. The CDR3 runs 14 residues. The germline CDR1 and CDR2 sequences are KGHSH and LQKENI.